A single sample gave rise to the 10 T cell receptor beta chains below, sequenced in a study of regulatory T cells in long-lasting Graves disease. Described time point: newly diagnosed GD, antithyroid drugs for less than 3 months. After RNA was extracted from PBMCs, the TCR library was made from it. Through Arm-PCR of CDR3 regions and iRepertoire HTBI primers, TCR beta libraries were built. TCRdb re-called the multiplex PCR reads through MiXCR, storing one row per CDR3 protein. The sample lists 550,000 to 650,000 distinct CDR3 sequences, 15% to 20% occurring once. These data also featured in a second study, about T cells in Graves' hyperthyroidism and ophthalmopathy.

The sequencing here drew on peripheral blood mononuclear cells (PBMCs), taken at new diagnosis, from a patient treated with antithyroid drugs. The receptors were sampled from a man between 18 and 35 years old with Graves disease.

This clonotype came up a few times. The chain couples TRBV4-2 to TRBJ2-5; TRBD2 agrees at 9 bases. The CDR3 has 15 residues. The germline CDR1 and CDR2 sequences are LGHNA and YNFKEQ. V trimming: 6 bases; J trimming: 5 bases; junction bases outside the gene matches: 10. Here the CDR3 reads CASSPAGGVEETQYF. Here the CDR3 DNA reads TGTGCCAGCAGTCCAGCGGGAGGAGTCGAGGAGACCCAGTACTTC.

This clonotype was counted a few times. J is TRBJ1-2 and V is TRBV12-5; no clear D gene. Looked up from germline, CDR1 is LGHNT and CDR2 is FRNRAP. V shed 0 bases and J shed 4 bases, with 9 bases lying between them. The CDR3 is 14 amino acids. CDR3 coding DNA: TGTGCTAGTGGTTTGGTCGCAGAACCCTATGGCTACACCTTC. It yields the protein CASGLVAEPYGYTF.

On this clonotype: This may be a read error: a much more frequent sequence differs by one nucleotide. The chain carries TRBV3-1 and TRBJ2-7; 7 positions agree with TRBD2. There are 15 residues in the CDR3. CDR1 is LGHDT and CDR2 is YNNKEL in the germline V gene (reference sequence). Unmatched junction bases numbered 5, after V lost 3 bases and J lost 0 bases. In DNA form, the CDR3 reads TGTGCCAGCAGCCAGTCTACGGGGGGCTCCTACGAGCAGTACTTC. It encodes CASSQSTGGSYEQYF.

This clonotype was seen a few times. This chain links TRBV27 with TRBJ2-3, with 7 bases identical to TRBD2. This CDR3 comprises 15 residues. CDR1 and CDR2 from the germline V gene are MNHEY and SMNVEV (reference sequence). With V trimmed by 8 bases and J by 4 bases, 12 bases remained unmatched. The CDR3 protein is CASGPGEGRADTQYF. Here the CDR3 DNA reads TGTGCCAGCGGCCCGGGGGAGGGACGCGCAGATACGCAGTATTTT.

This clonotype has at least ten counts. The V call is TRBV7-9, the J call TRBJ2-5; 9 bases line up with TRBD1. Per germline, CDR1 SEHNR and CDR2 FQNEAQ (reference sequence). The CDR3 totals 14 residues. Unmatched junction bases numbered 5, after V lost 5 bases and J lost 4 bases. The CDR3 is CASSHGTGRETQYF. The CDR3, as DNA: TGTGCCAGCAGCCACGGGACAGGGAGAGAGACCCAGTACTTC.

This clonotype was detected a few times. The chain combines TRBV28 with TRBJ2-2; D ambiguous. V lost 7 bases and J lost 0, with 9 bases in between. The CDR3 sequence is 14 residues long. The germline V gene encodes CDR1 MDHEN and CDR2 SYDVKM. CDR3 bases: TGTGCCAGCATAAGGCTGGCGAACACCGGGGAGCTGTTTTTT. It codes for CASIRLANTGELFF.

In its sample, this clonotype was seen many times. J is TRBJ2-7 and V is TRBV28; D gene unclear. V lost 4 bases, J lost 2 bases, and 9 bases lay in between. The germline gives CDR1 MDHEN, CDR2 SYDVKM. The CDR3 loop spans 13 amino acids. CDR3 nucleotides: TGTGCCAGCAGTTCTCGACGGACCTACGAGCAGTACTTC. The encoded protein is CASSSRRTYEQYF. The whole variable domain, filled in from reference TRBV28 and TRBJ2-7, reads DVKVTQSSRYLVKRTGEKVFLECVQDMDHENMFWYRQDPGLGLRLIYFSYDVKMKEKGDIPEGYSVSREKKERFSLILESASTNQTSMYLCASSSRRTYEQYFGPGTRLTVT.

The chain combines TRBV6-5 with TRBJ2-7; 13 bases fit TRBD2. J was trimmed by 8 bases and V by 2 bases; bases with no gene match: 12. Germline CDR1 reads MNHEY; CDR2 reads SVGAGI. This CDR3 region has 17 residues. Written as DNA, the CDR3 is TGTGCCAGCAGTTACGGGGGACTAGCGGGGAACCTCCAGCAGCAGTACTTC. This encodes CASSYGGLAGNLQQQYF.

This chain links TRBV4-1 with TRBJ1-1; D is uncertain. Trimming pared 2 bases from V and 4 bases from J, leaving 14 bases between. Germline loops: CDR1 MGHRA, CDR2 YSYEKL. CDR3 length: 15 residues. The CDR3 reads CASSQNGLGITEAFF. CDR3 in DNA: TGCGCCAGCAGCCAAAACGGGCTTGGGATCACTGAAGCTTTCTTT.

The chain employs TRBV25-1 and TRBJ1-4; D possibly corresponds to TRBD1 (6 bases). Germline V gene sequence: CDR1 MGHDK, CDR2 SYGVNS. This CDR3 has 15 amino acids. The V end lost 4 bases, the J end lost 5 bases, and 14 bases lay between the germline ends. The CDR3 bases are TGTGCCAGCAGTGCGTTGGGGGCAGTAAATGAAAAACTGTTTTTT. Amino acid sequence: CASSALGAVNEKLFF.